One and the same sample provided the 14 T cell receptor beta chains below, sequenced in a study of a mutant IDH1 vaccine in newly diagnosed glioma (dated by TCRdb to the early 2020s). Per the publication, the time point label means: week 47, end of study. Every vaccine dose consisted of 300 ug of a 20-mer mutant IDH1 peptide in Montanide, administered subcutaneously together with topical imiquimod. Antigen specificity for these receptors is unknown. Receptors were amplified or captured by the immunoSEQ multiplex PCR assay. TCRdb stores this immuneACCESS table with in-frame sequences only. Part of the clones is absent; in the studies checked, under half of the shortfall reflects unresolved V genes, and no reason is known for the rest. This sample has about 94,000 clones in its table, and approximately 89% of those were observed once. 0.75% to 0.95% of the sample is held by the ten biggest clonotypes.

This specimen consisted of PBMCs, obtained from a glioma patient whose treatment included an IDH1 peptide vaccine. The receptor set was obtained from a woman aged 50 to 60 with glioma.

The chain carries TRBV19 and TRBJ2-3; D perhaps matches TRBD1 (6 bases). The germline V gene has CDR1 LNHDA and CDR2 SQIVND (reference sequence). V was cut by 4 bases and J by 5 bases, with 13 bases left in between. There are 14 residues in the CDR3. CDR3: CASSTQGLGDTQYF. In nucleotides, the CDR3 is TGTGCCAGTAGTACACAGGGTTTGGGAGATACGCAGTATTTT.

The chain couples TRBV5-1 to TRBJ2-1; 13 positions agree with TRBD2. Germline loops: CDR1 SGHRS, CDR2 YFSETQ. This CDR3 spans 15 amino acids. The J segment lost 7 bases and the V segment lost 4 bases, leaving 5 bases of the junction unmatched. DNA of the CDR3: TGCGCCAGCAGCCGGACTAGCGGGAGTCAGAATGAGCAGTTCTTC. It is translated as CASSRTSGSQNEQFF.

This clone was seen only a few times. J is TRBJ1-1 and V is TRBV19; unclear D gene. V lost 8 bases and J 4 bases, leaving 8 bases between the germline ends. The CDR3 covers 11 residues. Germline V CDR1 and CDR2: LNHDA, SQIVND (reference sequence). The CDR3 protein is CASARSTEAFF. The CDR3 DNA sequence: TGTGCCAGTGCGAGGAGCACTGAAGCTTTCTTT.

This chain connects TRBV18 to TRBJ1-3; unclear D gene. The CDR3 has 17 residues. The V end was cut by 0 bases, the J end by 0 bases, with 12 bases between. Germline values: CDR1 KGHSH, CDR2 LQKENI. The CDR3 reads CASSPPSLSFSGNTIYF. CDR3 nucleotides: TGTGCCAGCTCACCACCTAGCCTTTCCTTCTCTGGAAACACCATATATTTT.

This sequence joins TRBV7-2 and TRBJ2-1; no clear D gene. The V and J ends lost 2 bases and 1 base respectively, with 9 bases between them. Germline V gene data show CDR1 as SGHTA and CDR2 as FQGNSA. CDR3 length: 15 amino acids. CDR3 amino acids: CASSLQSVSYNEQFF. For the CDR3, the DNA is TGTGCCAGCAGCTTACAGAGCGTTTCCTACAATGAGCAGTTCTTC.

CDR3: CASSLAGTTPGELFF. CDR3 nucleotides: TGTGCCAGCAGCTTAGCGGGGACTACGCCCGGGGAGCTGTTTTTT. V is TRBV11-2 and J is TRBJ2-2; 7 bases fit TRBD2. Germline V CDR1 and CDR2: SGHAT, FQNNGV. V trimming: 1 base; J trimming: 6 bases; junction bases outside the gene matches: 5. This CDR3 has 15 residues.

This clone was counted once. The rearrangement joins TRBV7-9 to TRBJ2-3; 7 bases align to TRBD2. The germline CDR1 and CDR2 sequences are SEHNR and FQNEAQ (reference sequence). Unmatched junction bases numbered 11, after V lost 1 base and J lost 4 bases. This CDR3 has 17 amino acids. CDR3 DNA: TGTGCCAGCAGCTTAGGCGGGGGACGAGTAGCGGCAGATACGCAGTATTTT. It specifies CASSLGGGRVAADTQYF.

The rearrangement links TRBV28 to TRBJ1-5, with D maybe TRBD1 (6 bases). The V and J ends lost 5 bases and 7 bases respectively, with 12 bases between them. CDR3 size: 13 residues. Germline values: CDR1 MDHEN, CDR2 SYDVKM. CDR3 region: CASSLNREQPQHF. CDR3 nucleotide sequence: TGTGCCAGCAGTCTTAACAGGGAGCAGCCCCAGCATTTT.

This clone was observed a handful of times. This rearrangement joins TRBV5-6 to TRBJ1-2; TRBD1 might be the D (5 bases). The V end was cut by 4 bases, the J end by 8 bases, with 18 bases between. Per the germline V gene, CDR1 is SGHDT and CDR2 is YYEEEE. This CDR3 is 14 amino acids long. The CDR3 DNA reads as TGTGCCAGCAGCCCCGACTACATGACAGCAGGCTACACCTTC. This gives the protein CASSPDYMTAGYTF.

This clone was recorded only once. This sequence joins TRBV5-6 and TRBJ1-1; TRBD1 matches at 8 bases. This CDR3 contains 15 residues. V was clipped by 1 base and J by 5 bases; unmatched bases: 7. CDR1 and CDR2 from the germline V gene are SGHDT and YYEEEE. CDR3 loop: CASSLMTGVRTEAFF. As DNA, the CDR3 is TGTGCCAGCAGCTTGATGACAGGGGTGAGGACTGAAGCTTTCTTT. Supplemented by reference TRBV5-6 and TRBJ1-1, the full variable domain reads DAGVTQSPTHLIKTRGQQVTLRCSPKSGHDTVSWYQQALGQGPQFIFQYYEEEERQRGNFPDRFSGHQFPNYSSELNVNALLLGDSALYLCASSLMTGVRTEAFFGQGTRLTVV.

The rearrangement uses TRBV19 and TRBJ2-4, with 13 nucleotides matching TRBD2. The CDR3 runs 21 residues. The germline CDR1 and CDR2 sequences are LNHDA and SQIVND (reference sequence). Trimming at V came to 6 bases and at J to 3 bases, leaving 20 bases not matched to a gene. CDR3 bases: TGTGCCAGTAGCGCCGGGACTAGCGGGACTACCCTCAGGCCGGACAAAAACATTCAGTACTTC. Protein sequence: CASSAGTSGTTLRPDKNIQYF.

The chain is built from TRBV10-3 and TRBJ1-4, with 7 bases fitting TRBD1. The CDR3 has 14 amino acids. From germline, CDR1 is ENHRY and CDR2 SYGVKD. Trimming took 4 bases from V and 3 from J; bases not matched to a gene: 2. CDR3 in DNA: TGTGCCATCAGTGGGGACAGTTCTAATGAAAAACTGTTTTTT. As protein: CAISGDSSNEKLFF.

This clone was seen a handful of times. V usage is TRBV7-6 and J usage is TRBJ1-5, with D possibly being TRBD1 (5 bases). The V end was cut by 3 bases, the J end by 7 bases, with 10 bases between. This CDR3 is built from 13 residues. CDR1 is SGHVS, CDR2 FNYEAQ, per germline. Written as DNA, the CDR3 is TGTGCCAGCAGCTTTGGGGGGAGCCAGCCCCAGCATTTT. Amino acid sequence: CASSFGGSQPQHF.

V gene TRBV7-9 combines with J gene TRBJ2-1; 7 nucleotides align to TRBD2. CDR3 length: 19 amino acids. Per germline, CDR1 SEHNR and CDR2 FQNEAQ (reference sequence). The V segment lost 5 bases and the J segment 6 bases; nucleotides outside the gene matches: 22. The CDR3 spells CASSPGTIKGEGPFNEQFF. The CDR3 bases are TGTGCCAGCAGCCCGGGGACTATCAAGGGAGAGGGGCCGTTCAATGAGCAGTTCTTC.